These 28 T cell receptor beta chains originate from one sample sequenced in a study of Ad26.COV2.S vaccination and SARS-CoV-2 variants. Clones were read by immunoSEQ multiplex PCR, and TCRdb kept only the in-frame ones, dropping some. The data contain 240,000 or so clones, 70% to 90% of them singletons. Treatment defined: 19 received Ad26.COV2.S at low or high dose, single or two shots; about 5 received placebo; per-sample allocation not given. Each sample was drawn 63 days after the first injection (of vaccine or placebo). The sequencing used peripheral blood, collected in a trial of Ad26.COV2.S vaccine versus placebo. Every receptor here comes from a person aged 18-60 years who received the Ad26.COV2.S COVID-19 vaccine or a placebo.

The chain combines TRBV7-2 with TRBJ1-5; no reliable D call. From germline, CDR1 is SGHTA and CDR2 FQGNSA. Trimming took off 0 bases at V and 0 bases at J, with 6 bases between the two ends. This CDR3 contains 15 residues. The CDR3 sequence: CASSLAGNSNQPQHF. The CDR3 region has the DNA TGTGCCAGCAGCTTAGCGGGGAATAGCAATCAGCCCCAGCATTTT.

This clone was recorded a few times. The V and J genes are TRBV3-1 (or the pseudogene TRBV3-2) and TRBJ1-2; D gene uncertain. The CDR3 sequence is 14 residues long. V lost 4 bases to trimming and J lost 2 bases, with 11 bases between them. Germline CDR1 LGHDT, CDR2 YNNKEL (reference sequence). The CDR3 reads CASSRGPQNYGYTF. The CDR3 bases are TGTGCCAGCAGCCGCGGGCCTCAGAACTATGGCTACACCTTC.

The V and J genes are TRBV15 and TRBJ1-5, with a possible D match to TRBD1 (5 bases). CDR3 length: 16 amino acids. CDR1 and CDR2 from the germline V gene are LNHNV and YYDKDF (reference sequence). Trimming took off 0 bases at V and 2 bases at J, with 11 bases between the two ends. The CDR3 DNA reads TGTGCCACCAGCAGAGATGGAAGCAGGGGCAATCAGCCCCAGCATTTT. Its translation is CATSRDGSRGNQPQHF.

The genes are TRBV10-2 and TRBJ2-3; no firm D call. The CDR3 is made up of 14 amino acids. CDR1 WSHSY and CDR2 SAAADI come from the germline V gene. The V gene lost 2 bases and the J gene lost 1 base, with 7 bases spanning the gap. For the CDR3, the DNA is TGCGCCAGCAGTGAGCTAAGTCGCACAGATACGCAGTATTTT. Translated: CASSELSRTDTQYF.

The J gene is TRBJ2-7, the V gene TRBV28; TRBD2 might be the D (6 bases). Germline CDR1 is MDHEN and CDR2 is SYDVKM. The CDR3 spans 13 residues. The V gene lost 6 bases and the J gene lost 2 bases, with 11 bases spanning the gap. The CDR3 loop reads CASRPGGTYEQYF. The DNA of the CDR3 is TGTGCCAGCAGACCCGGCGGGACCTACGAGCAGTACTTC.

The rearrangement uses TRBV5-1 and TRBJ2-7; the match to TRBD2 covers 14 bases. Germline assignment: CDR1 SGHRS and CDR2 YFSETQ. Unmatched junction bases numbered 1, after V lost 0 bases and J lost 5 bases. CDR3 size: 15 residues. CDR3 sequence (DNA): TGCGCCAGCAGCTTGGAGGGACTAGCGGGAGACGAGCAGTACTTC. Encoded protein: CASSLEGLAGDEQYF.

This clone was detected only once. The genes are TRBV19 and TRBJ2-3; D is ambiguous. The V end lost 7 bases, the J end lost 4 bases, and 15 bases lay between the germline ends. Germline lookup yields CDR1 LNHDA and CDR2 SQIVND (reference sequence). CDR3 length: 14 residues. CDR3 region: CASIPTTRPDTQYF. As DNA, the CDR3 is TGTGCCAGTATTCCGACAACCAGACCAGATACGCAGTATTTT.

The rearrangement links TRBV2 to TRBJ1-5, with D possibly matching TRBD1 (5 bases). The CDR3 is 16 amino acids. From germline, CDR1 is SNHLY and CDR2 FYNNEI. V was trimmed by 2 bases and J by 0 bases, leaving 11 bases between them. The CDR3 spells CASSESMGPSNQPQHF. The CDR3 region has the DNA TGTGCCAGCAGTGAATCCATGGGACCTAGCAATCAGCCCCAGCATTTT. The variable domain in full, with the rest retrieved from reference TRBV2 and TRBJ1-5, is EPEVTQTPSHQVTQMGQEVILRCVPISNHLYFYWYRQILGQKVEFLVSFYNNEISEKSEIFDDQFSVERPDGSNFTLKIRSTKLEDSAMYFCASSESMGPSNQPQHFGDGTRLSIL.

V is TRBV2 and J is TRBJ1-1; TRBD1 might be the D (5 bases). The CDR3 has 13 residues. CDR1 and CDR2 from the germline V gene are SNHLY and FYNNEI. The ends were cut back, 3 bases at V and 4 bases at J, with 9 bases in the middle. CDR3 coding DNA: TGTGCCAGCAGTGATAGGACATTCACTGAAGCTTTCTTT. It encodes CASSDRTFTEAFF. Looking up the rest from reference TRBV2 and TRBJ1-1 gives the full variable domain: EPEVTQTPSHQVTQMGQEVILRCVPISNHLYFYWYRQILGQKVEFLVSFYNNEISEKSEIFDDQFSVERPDGSNFTLKIRSTKLEDSAMYFCASSDRTFTEAFFGQGTRLTVV.

This clone showed up just once. V and J are TRBV11-1 and TRBJ1-6; D is unclear. Trimming removed 5 bases at V and 13 bases at J, with 12 bases between. Per the germline V gene, CDR1 is SGHAT and CDR2 is FQDESV (reference sequence). The CDR3 covers 12 residues. As DNA, the CDR3 is TGTGCCAGCAGCGAAGCCGGCGGGCCCCTCCACTTT. Its translation is CASSEAGGPLHF.

The CDR3: CASSYSFLGGEGYTF. The CDR3 region has the DNA TGTGCCAGCAGTTACTCCTTTTTGGGCGGCGAGGGCTACACCTTC. This chain uses TRBV6-5 with TRBJ1-2; D remains ambiguous. V was clipped by 0 bases and J by 8 bases, with 16 bases between them. CDR1 is MNHEY and CDR2 is SVGAGI in the germline V gene. The CDR3 runs to 15 residues.

The V gene is TRBV7-8, the J gene TRBJ2-1; TRBD1 matches at 8 bases. The trim removed 6 bases at V and 4 bases at J, leaving 8 bases unmatched. The V gene's germline CDR1 is SGHVS and CDR2 FQNEAQ. The CDR3 covers 15 residues. CDR3 amino acids: CASRLRDRPYNEQFF. In nucleotides, the CDR3 is TGTGCCAGCAGACTCCGGGACAGGCCGTACAATGAGCAGTTCTTC.

The chain employs TRBV4-3 and TRBJ2-5, with 8 bases fitting TRBD2. Unmatched junction bases numbered 11, after V lost 0 bases and J lost 5 bases. From germline, CDR1 is LGHNA and CDR2 YSLEER. The CDR3 consists of 17 residues. CDR3 nucleotide sequence: TGCGCCAGCAGCCAAGATCTCCCAGCGGGAGACGATGAGACCCAGTACTTC. Its translation: CASSQDLPAGDDETQYF.

The rearrangement links TRBV18 to TRBJ1-4, with 7 bases matching TRBD1. Germline CDR1 KGHSH, CDR2 LQKENI. J lost 7 bases, V lost 4 bases, and 9 bases had no gene match. The CDR3 contains 15 residues. The CDR3 bases are TGTGCCAGCTCACATGACAGGGAGGCGTCTGAAAAACTGTTTTTT. The encoded protein is CASSHDREASEKLFF. Full variable domain (remainder filled in from reference TRBV18 and TRBJ1-4): NAGVMQNPRHLVRRRGQEARLRCSPMKGHSHVYWYRQLPEEGLKFMVYLQKENIIDESGMPKERFSAEFPKEGPSILRIQQVVRGDSAAYFCASSHDREASEKLFFGSGTQLSVL.

The CDR3 loop reads CASSSGTSDPYEQYF. For the CDR3, the DNA is TGTGCCAGCAGTTCCGGGACTAGCGACCCCTACGAGCAGTACTTC. The rearrangement uses TRBV6-6 and TRBJ2-7; 10 bases are shared with TRBD2. The V gene end was trimmed by 4 bases and the J gene end by 2 bases; junction bases not matched to a gene: 5. CDR1 is MNHNY, CDR2 SVGAGI, per germline (reference sequence). The length of the CDR3 is 15 residues.

The count of this clone is one. The V and J genes are TRBV6-5 and TRBJ1-5, with D possibly being TRBD1 (6 bases). The V end was cut by 0 bases, the J end by 6 bases, with 9 bases between. This CDR3 region has 14 residues. Per the germline V gene, CDR1 is MNHEY and CDR2 is SVGAGI. CDR3 in amino acids: CASSYSLGAQPQHF. The CDR3 nucleotides are TGTGCCAGCAGTTACTCGTTGGGGGCTCAGCCCCAGCATTTT.

The gene calls are TRBV5-6 and TRBJ2-7; D perhaps matches TRBD2 (5 bases). Germline V CDR1 and CDR2: SGHDT, YYEEEE. The CDR3 is 12 residues long. Trimming cost V 0 bases and J 4 bases, with 5 bases left between them. The CDR3 spells CASSLGEYEQYF. Written as DNA, the CDR3 is TGTGCCAGCAGCTTGGGGGAGTACGAGCAGTACTTC.

V usage is TRBV6-5 and J usage is TRBJ1-2, with TRBD1 matching 7 bases. Germline CDR1 reads MNHEY; CDR2 reads SVGAGI. This CDR3 is built from 14 residues. The V and J ends lost 5 bases and 8 bases, in that order; junction bases with no gene match: 11. The CDR3: CASSPMDRRAGYTF. CDR3 DNA sequence: TGTGCCAGCAGTCCCATGGACAGGCGGGCGGGCTACACCTTC.

Turning to this clone: A clone one base away is much larger, so this may be a read error. This chain connects TRBV2 to TRBJ2-6; no clear D gene. Germline assignment: CDR1 SNHLY and CDR2 FYNNEI. V was trimmed by 3 bases and J by 0 bases, leaving 6 bases between them. The CDR3 spans 15 residues. As DNA, the CDR3 is TGTGCCAGCAGTGACGATCGCTCTGGGGCCAACGTCCTGACTTTC. It codes for CASSDDRSGANVLTF.

The chain joins TRBV4-2 to TRBJ2-1, with 7 bases lining up with TRBD1. Germline CDR1 and CDR2: LGHNA and YNFKEQ. This CDR3 is built from 16 residues. After removal of 2 bases from V and 0 bases from J, the junction contained 4 bases not matched to a gene. CDR3 sequence (DNA): TGTGCCAGCAGCCAAACAGGGGACAGCTCCTACAATGAGCAGTTCTTC. It yields the protein CASSQTGDSSYNEQFF.

The chain is built from TRBV28 and TRBJ1-1, with 9 bases identical to TRBD1. The CDR3 has 15 amino acids. Germline V gene lookup returns CDR1 MDHEN and CDR2 SYDVKM. The J segment lost 5 bases and the V segment lost 4 bases, leaving 8 bases of the junction unmatched. CDR3 nucleotide sequence: TGTGCCAGCAGTTCCGGGACAGGGTACAGGACTGAAGCTTTCTTT. It yields the protein CASSSGTGYRTEAFF.

The CDR3 sequence is CASSYSDSPYNEQFF. As DNA, the CDR3 is TGTGCCAGCAGTTACTCTGACAGTCCCTACAATGAGCAGTTCTTC. The chain couples TRBV6-5 to TRBJ2-1; possibly TRBD1 for D (5 bases). Trimming removed 0 bases from V and 2 bases from J, with 8 bases in between. The germline V gene has CDR1 MNHEY and CDR2 SVGAGI. This CDR3 is built from 15 residues.

The chain is built from TRBV14 and TRBJ2-5, with no clear D. Trimming removed 4 bases from V and 4 bases from J, with 13 bases in between. The CDR3 has 14 residues. CDR1 SGHDN and CDR2 FVKESK come from the germline V gene. The CDR3 DNA reads as TGTGCCAGCAGCCGTCTAGATTCCGGAGAGACCCAGTACTTC. It translates to CASSRLDSGETQYF.

The CDR3 region has the DNA TGTGCCAGCAGCGTAGAACCCGACAATGAGCAGTTCTTC. Protein: CASSVEPDNEQFF. The rearrangement links TRBV9 to TRBJ2-1, with D unresolved. CDR3 size: 13 residues. V was clipped by 0 bases and J by 5 bases, with 6 bases between them. Germline loops: CDR1 SGDLS, CDR2 YYNGEE.

The chain carries TRBV28 and TRBJ2-7; 12 nucleotides line up with TRBD2. The CDR3 totals 20 residues. Trimming cost V 6 bases and J 2 bases; bases outside gene matches: 20. Germline V gives CDR1 MDHEN, CDR2 SYDVKM. CDR3 coding DNA: TGTGCCAGCAGGATTTTACTAGCGGGAGGCCTGACTTCCTCCACCTACGAGCAGTACTTC. The encoded protein is CASRILLAGGLTSSTYEQYF.

This rearrangement joins TRBV4-1 to TRBJ2-2, with 15 bases lining up with TRBD2. The V gene end was trimmed by 2 bases and the J gene end by 5 bases; junction bases not matched to a gene: 15. CDR3 length equals 21 residues. Germline CDR1 MGHRA, CDR2 YSYEKL. CDR3: CASSQPLGGTSGRPGTGELFF. The CDR3, as DNA: TGCGCCAGCAGCCAACCCCTGGGCGGGACTAGCGGGAGGCCGGGAACCGGGGAGCTGTTTTTT.

The chain links TRBV28 to TRBJ2-4, with D possibly being TRBD2 (7 bases). CDR1 is MDHEN and CDR2 is SYDVKM in the germline V gene. The V end lost 2 bases, the J end lost 4 bases, and 15 bases lay between the germline ends. There are 16 residues in the CDR3. CDR3 region: CASSLPRGRGKNIQYF. In DNA, the CDR3 is TGTGCCAGCAGTTTACCTAGAGGGAGGGGGAAAAACATTCAGTACTTC.

The V call is TRBV28, the J call TRBJ2-3, with a weak D call TRBD2 (5 bases). V was clipped by 8 bases and J by 6 bases, with 15 bases between them. From germline, CDR1 is MDHEN and CDR2 SYDVKM. The CDR3 contains 13 residues. The CDR3, as DNA: TGTGCCAGCCGGGGAAGGAAATGGGATACGCAGTATTTT. It translates to CASRGRKWDTQYF.